This is a list of T cell receptor beta chains from one sample in a study of cytomegalovirus exposure and HLA in healthy donors. Profiling relied on immunoSEQ multiplex PCR, and the TCRdb table lists in-frame clones only, not all of them. The table records about 200,000 clones, roughly 80% of them present only once. Sequencing was done on a sample of PBMCs. These receptors were obtained from a woman aged 18-29 years in good health and CMV-seronegative. Both conserved end residues are part of each CDR3. The order of the fields is CDR3 protein, CDR3 DNA, clone size, V gene, J gene, D gene. D genes are given only for firm matches. Not all rows give a size; the values are once, few, many and, for expanded clones, a class.

CASSIAGGGRATGELFF	TGTGCCAGTAGTATAGCGGGAGGCGGGAGGGCCACCGGGGAGCTGTTTTTT	-	TRBV19	TRBJ2-2	TRBD2
CASSFRRLAGIDSTDTQYF	TGTGCCAGCAGCTTTCGACGGCTAGCGGGAATAGATAGCACAGATACGCAGTATTTT	-	TRBV7-8	TRBJ2-3	TRBD2
CASSPLFPPEAYEQYF	TGTGCCAGCAGTCCCCTGTTCCCCCCGGAGGCCTACGAGCAGTACTTC	-	TRBV25-1	TRBJ2-7	-
CASSWTGGMDTQYF	TGTGCCAGCAGTTGGACAGGGGGCATGGATACGCAGTATTTT	-	TRBV2	TRBJ2-3	TRBD1
CASKPSQGLSTEAFF	TGCGCCAGCAAGCCCTCACAGGGTTTGAGCACTGAAGCTTTCTTT	-	TRBV4-1	TRBJ1-1	-
CASSFDVAGYTDTQYF	TGTGCCAGCAGCTTCGATGTAGCGGGTTACACAGATACGCAGTATTTT	-	TRBV7-2	TRBJ2-3	TRBD2
CASSRDRGTEAFF	TGTGCCAGCAGCCGGGACAGGGGAACTGAAGCTTTCTTT	-	TRBV6-1	TRBJ1-1	TRBD1
CASSFVSVTGSGYTF	TGTGCCAGCAGCTTTGTTTCGGTGACAGGGAGCGGCTACACCTTC	-	TRBV7-2	TRBJ1-2	TRBD1
CASSAGTGGSEQYF	TGTGCCAGCAGCGCCGGGACAGGGGGCTCCGAGCAGTACTTC	-	TRBV27	TRBJ2-7	TRBD1
CASSFSAGELFF	TGTGCCAGCAGTTTCTCGGCCGGGGAGCTGTTTTTT	-	TRBV28	TRBJ2-2	-
CASSVVDRGRETQYF	TGTGCCAGCAGCGTCGTGGACAGGGGGCGTGAGACCCAGTACTTC	-	TRBV7-2	TRBJ2-5	TRBD1
CASSRSGPDTQYF	TGTGCCAGCAGCAGAAGTGGGCCAGATACGCAGTATTTT	-	TRBV7-9	TRBJ2-3	-
CSVGTARGQVIGYGYTF	TGCAGCGTTGGGACCGCTCGGGGACAGGTAATCGGCTATGGCTACACCTTC	-	TRBV29-1	TRBJ1-2	TRBD1
CAWSASLAAGEKLFF	TGTGCCTGGAGCGCCTCCTTGGCGGCGGGGGAAAAACTGTTTTTT	once	TRBV30	TRBJ1-4	-
CATSRDPVVSGANVLTF	TGTGCCACCAGCAGAGACCCCGTAGTCTCTGGGGCCAACGTCCTGACTTTC	-	TRBV15	TRBJ2-6	-
CASSVGETSVQGSYEQYF	TGTGCCAGCAGCGTAGGGGAGACTAGCGTCCAGGGGTCCTACGAGCAGTACTTC	-	TRBV9	TRBJ2-7	TRBD2
CASSPLEGGSEKLFF	TGTGCCAGCTCACCCCTGGAGGGTGGAAGTGAAAAACTGTTTTTT	-	TRBV18	TRBJ1-4	-
CASRRQGGDEKLFF	TGTGCCAGCAGAAGACAGGGGGGGGACGAAAAACTGTTTTTT	-	TRBV7-9	TRBJ1-4	TRBD1
CASSPGQGGYGYTF	TGTGCCAGCAGTCCTGGACAGGGTGGCTATGGCTACACCTTC	-	TRBV6-6	TRBJ1-2	TRBD1
CASSLWNGGGELFF	TGTGCCAGCTCCCTTTGGAACGGGGGCGGGGAGCTGTTTTTT	-	TRBV18	TRBJ2-2	-
CASSLNLRVDTEAFF	TGTGCCAGCAGCTTAAACCTCAGGGTGGACACTGAAGCTTTCTTT	-	TRBV7-2	TRBJ1-1	-
CASSYLREDSNEKLFF	TGTGCCAGCAGCTACCTTCGGGAGGACTCTAATGAAAAACTGTTTTTT	-	TRBV6-5	TRBJ1-4	-
CATRRSPLHF	TGTGCCACCCGGAGGTCACCCCTCCACTTT	-	TRBV6-6	TRBJ1-6	-
CASSDFGGQFF	TGCGCCAGCAGTGACTTCGGTGGGCAGTTCTTC	-	TRBV10-1	TRBJ2-1	-
CASSARQGIRKLFF	TGTGCCAGCAGCGCCAGACAGGGGATACGAAAACTGTTTTTT	-	TRBV5-8	TRBJ1-4	TRBD1
CASSWQRALQNEQFF	TGTGCCAGCAGTTGGCAGCGAGCCCTACAAAATGAGCAGTTCTTC	-	TRBV27	TRBJ2-1	-
CASSPQSGDSPLHF	TGTGCCAGCAGCCCCCAGTCAGGGGATTCACCCCTCCACTTT	-	TRBV9	TRBJ1-6	-
CASSRASGGFTGELFF	TGTGCCAGCAGTAGGGCTAGCGGAGGGTTCACCGGGGAGCTGTTTTTT	-	TRBV2	TRBJ2-2	TRBD2
CASSLGTGVSNQPQHF	TGTGCCAGCAGCTTAGGGACAGGGGTTAGCAATCAGCCCCAGCATTTT	-	TRBV7-8	TRBJ1-5	TRBD1
CASSLSGTEYEQYF	TGTGCCAGCAGTTTATCAGGGACAGAGTACGAGCAGTACTTC	-	TRBV27	TRBJ2-7	TRBD1
CASLTGDTEAFF	TGTGCCAGCCTTACAGGGGACACTGAAGCTTTCTTT	-	TRBV6-5	TRBJ1-1	TRBD1
CASSPQGSLGGNTIYF	TGTGCCAGCAGCCCACAGGGGTCCCTGGGGGGAAACACCATATATTTT	-	TRBV11-2	TRBJ1-3	TRBD1
CASRSSGAPRNNEQFF	TGTGCCAGCAGATCTAGCGGCGCCCCCCGAAACAATGAGCAGTTCTTC	-	TRBV28	TRBJ2-1	TRBD2
CASSQGWYSGSPLGETQYF	TGCGCCAGCAGCCAAGGCTGGTATAGCGGGAGCCCCCTTGGAGAGACCCAGTACTTC	-	TRBV4-1	TRBJ2-5	TRBD2
CASSIAGVVDTQYF	TGTGCCAGCAGTATAGCGGGAGTTGTAGATACGCAGTATTTT	-	TRBV6-5	TRBJ2-3	TRBD2
CASSLYRGQNTEAFF	TGTGCCAGCAGCTTGTACAGGGGTCAGAACACTGAAGCTTTCTTT	-	TRBV5-4	TRBJ1-1	TRBD1
CSVTGTSGLSSYNEQFF	TGCAGCGTTACAGGGACTAGCGGGCTTAGCTCCTACAATGAGCAGTTCTTC	once	TRBV29-1	TRBJ2-1	TRBD2
CASSIISGRGAGELFF	TGTGCCAGTAGTATCATAAGCGGGAGGGGGGCCGGGGAGCTGTTTTTT	-	TRBV19	TRBJ2-2	TRBD2
CASSPPTRPGANVLTF	TGTGCCAGCTCACCACCGACCAGGCCTGGAGCCAACGTCCTGACTTTC	-	TRBV18	TRBJ2-6	-
CASSPPGTEYEQYF	TGTGCCAGCTCACCACCAGGGACAGAGTACGAGCAGTACTTC	-	TRBV18	TRBJ2-7	TRBD1
CAWSGGLAGVGDTQYF	TGTGCCTGGAGTGGGGGACTAGCGGGAGTTGGAGATACGCAGTATTTT	-	TRBV30	TRBJ2-3	TRBD2
CASSLGAVEEKLFF	TGCGCCAGCAGCTTGGGGGCCGTAGAGGAAAAACTGTTTTTT	-	TRBV5-1	TRBJ1-4	-
CAISTSGSTDTQYF	TGTGCCATCTCGACTAGCGGTAGCACAGATACGCAGTATTTT	-	TRBV10-3	TRBJ2-3	TRBD2
CASSLAPGLAGRNEQFF	TGTGCCAGCAGCTTAGCGCCTGGACTAGCGGGACGCAATGAGCAGTTCTTC	once	TRBV7-9	TRBJ2-1	TRBD2
CASSEIGTRGSEELFF	TGCGCCAGCAGTGAAATAGGGACTAGAGGAAGCGAGGAGCTGTTTTTT	once	TRBV10-1	TRBJ2-2	TRBD2
CASSTRGYNEQFF	TGTGCCAGCAGTACTCGGGGGTACAATGAGCAGTTCTTC	-	TRBV27	TRBJ2-1	-
CASSSEQGATGDTQYF	TGTGCCAGCAGCTCGGAACAGGGGGCGACGGGAGATACGCAGTATTTT	-	TRBV5-4	TRBJ2-3	TRBD1
CASSLVREGSYEQYF	TGTGCCAGCAGTTTAGTGAGGGAGGGCTCCTACGAGCAGTACTTC	-	TRBV28	TRBJ2-7	TRBD2
CASSVRTGSRTF	TGTGCCAGCAGTGTCCGGACAGGGTCGAGAACTTTT	few	TRBV28	TRBJ1-4	TRBD1
CANRRAGVGEQYF	TGTGCCAACCGGCGGGCGGGGGTAGGGGAGCAGTACTTC	-	TRBV28	TRBJ2-7	TRBD2
CASSLGERGGAYEQYF	TGTGCCAGCTCACTCGGGGAGCGTGGCGGCGCCTACGAGCAGTACTTC	once	TRBV18	TRBJ2-7	-